This T cell receptor beta chain was observed in a study of cytomegalovirus exposure and HLA in healthy donors. The PCR had 60 Vbeta and 13 Jbeta primers. Original data processing: Roughly 11 million of the 60 million to 90 million unique TCR beta chains counted in a later analysis were shared. Some clones are missing from TCRdb's copy, which holds only in-frame ones; the method was immunoSEQ multiplex PCR. From that table come the V and J calls and clone size; the DNA was used to work out D and trimming. The sample has 140,000 to 150,000 clones; 80% to 90% are singletons. Whole-study results and caveats: Per a prior analysis, the majority of TCR beta V segments were productive roughly 90% or roughly 30% of the time.

There are 17 residues in the CDR3. V gave up 2 bases and J gave up 2 bases; unmatched junction bases: 9. Germline loops: CDR1 SEHNR, CDR2 FQNEAQ (reference sequence). This clone showed up just a few times. What it binds is not known. The material sequenced was PBMCs. This chain links TRBV7-9 with TRBJ1-5; 7 positions agree with TRBD1. This clonotype was sampled from a woman aged 40 to 55 in good health and CMV-seropositive. The CDR3 DNA is TGTGCCAGCAGCTTAATAACAGGGGTGAGTGGCAATCAGCCCCAGCATTTT. As protein: CASSLITGVSGNQPQHF.